The TCR beta chain described here comes from a study of shared clonotypes between healthy human individuals. Study overall: In total, the donors were two women and three men aged 18 to 49. General study results and limits: The study drew on few donors, limiting represented genetic and exposure-history diversity.

With regard to this clone: Its antigen is not identified.

V shed 7 bases and J 4 bases; nucleotides not matched to a gene: 3. CDR3 length equals 13 residues. CDR1 SQVTM and CDR2 ANQGSEA come from the germline V gene. Using immunoSEQ multiplex PCR, the repertoire was profiled, and TCRdb retains in-frame clones only, with some absent. Of roughly 200,000 clones detected, 60% to 75% appear once; the ten largest clones hold about 10%. The sequenced sample was memory CD4+ T cells sorted from blood. Stated subset: CD45RA-negative fraction. The receptor was isolated from a man aged 25-40 years in good health. The gene calls are TRBV29-1 and TRBJ2-2; 10 nucleotides align to TRBD2. This chain's CDR3 is CSGRLAGTGELFF. The DNA for the CDR3 is TGCAGCGGCCGACTAGCGGGCACCGGGGAGCTGTTTTTT.